Sequencing of this T cell receptor (beta chain) was carried out in a study of shared clonotypes between healthy human individuals. On this clone itself: Its antigen remains unidentified.

Notes on the study in general: In several donors, 4.5% to 5.5% of naive CD4 clonotypes appeared in common. Naive subsets typically showed greater estimated richness than memory subsets. Sharing of clonotypes among donors was expected to vary with sequencing depth.

The V gene's germline CDR1 is MNHEY and CDR2 SMNVEV (reference sequence). Trimming stripped 1 base from V and 0 bases from J, with 9 bases between. The CDR3 extends over 15 amino acids. In the authors' methods: ImmunoSEQ output lacked quality scores and full-length reads, limiting matched filtering. The table came from immunoSEQ multiplex PCR; TCRdb's copy has only in-frame clones and leaves some out. The D gene and trimming were derived from the DNA, and the V and J assignments and clone size from that table. The top ten clones hold 0.11% to 0.15% of a sample with more than 2,000,000 clones, approximately 90% of them seen once.

The chain couples TRBV27 to TRBJ1-2, with D hard to call. The sample consisted of naive CD4+ T cells sorted from blood. Subset noted: CD45RA+ positively selected. The origin of this receptor is a man younger than 35 in good health. This chain's CDR3 is CASSLLASANYGYTF. CDR3 DNA: TGTGCCAGCAGTTTATTGGCATCGGCTAACTATGGCTACACCTTC.